The text below deals with one TCR beta chain. This entry belongs to a study of shared T cell receptors in the human thymus. Profiling relied on immunoSEQ multiplex PCR, and the TCRdb table lists in-frame clones only, not all of them. The sample lists roughly 550,000 clones, approximately 80% occurring once. With 2 bases clipped from V and 6 bases from J, the junction kept 16 bases outside the gene matches. Germline V gene lookup returns CDR1 SGHVS and CDR2 FQNEAQ. The CDR3 has 17 amino acids. The sample was also reused in another study, on human thymus T cells.

The source material was thymocytes. This receptor was obtained from a boy in the first two years of life with a congenital heart defect. The chain joins TRBV7-8 to TRBJ2-7; TRBD2 matches 7 bases. The CDR3 here is CASSLLGSGRGSGEQYF. In DNA, the CDR3 is TGTGCCAGCAGCTTACTAGGTAGCGGGCGGGGCTCTGGCGAGCAGTACTTC.